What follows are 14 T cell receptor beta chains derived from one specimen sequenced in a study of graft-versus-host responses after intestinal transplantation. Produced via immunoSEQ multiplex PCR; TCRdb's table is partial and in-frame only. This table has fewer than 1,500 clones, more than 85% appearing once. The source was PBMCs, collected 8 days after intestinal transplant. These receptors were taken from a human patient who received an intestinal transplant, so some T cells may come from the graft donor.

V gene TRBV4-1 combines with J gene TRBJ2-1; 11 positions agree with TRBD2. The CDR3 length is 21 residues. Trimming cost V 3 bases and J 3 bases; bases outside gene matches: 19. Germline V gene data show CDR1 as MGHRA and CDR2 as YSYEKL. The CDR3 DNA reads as TGCGCCAGCAGCCATACCCCCGGGGGAGCCGCCGGGACTAGCGGCTACAATGAGCAGTTCTTC. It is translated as CASSHTPGGAAGTSGYNEQFF.

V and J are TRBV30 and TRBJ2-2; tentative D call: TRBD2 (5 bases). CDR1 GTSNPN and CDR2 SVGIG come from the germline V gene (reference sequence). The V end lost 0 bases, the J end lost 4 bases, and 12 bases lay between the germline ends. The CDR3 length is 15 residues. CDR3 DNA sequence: TGTGCCTGGAGTGTGGTCAAGGCGGGCACCGGGGAGCTGTTTTTT. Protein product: CAWSVVKAGTGELFF. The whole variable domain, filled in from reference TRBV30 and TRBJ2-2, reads SQTIHQWPATLVQPVGSPLSLECTVEGTSNPNLYWYRQAAGRGLQLLFYSVGIGQISSEVPQNLSASRPQDRQFILSSKKLLLSDSGFYLCAWSVVKAGTGELFFGEGSRLTVL.

The CDR3 reads CASSFSGVNTEAFF. The CDR3 coding sequence is TGTGCCAGCAGCTTTTCAGGGGTAAACACTGAAGCTTTCTTT. The V gene is TRBV11-3, the J gene TRBJ1-1; possibly TRBD1 for D (6 bases). Trimming cost V 3 bases and J 2 bases, with 10 bases left between them. The CDR3 has 14 residues. CDR1 and CDR2 from the germline V gene are SGHNT and YENEEA.

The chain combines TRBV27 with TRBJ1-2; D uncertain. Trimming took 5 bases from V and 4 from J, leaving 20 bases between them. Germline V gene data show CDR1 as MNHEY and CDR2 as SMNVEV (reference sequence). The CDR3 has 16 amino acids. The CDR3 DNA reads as TGTGCCAGCAGTGATGGACTTTCCTCCCAGATCTATGGCTACACCTTC. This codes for CASSDGLSSQIYGYTF.

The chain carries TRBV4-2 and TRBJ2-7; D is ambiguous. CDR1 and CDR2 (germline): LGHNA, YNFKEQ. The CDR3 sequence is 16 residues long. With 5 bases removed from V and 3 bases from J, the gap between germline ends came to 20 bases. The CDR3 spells CASSLSGLGRSYEQYF. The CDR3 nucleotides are TGTGCCAGCAGCTTGTCTGGGTTGGGTCGGAGCTACGAGCAGTACTTC.

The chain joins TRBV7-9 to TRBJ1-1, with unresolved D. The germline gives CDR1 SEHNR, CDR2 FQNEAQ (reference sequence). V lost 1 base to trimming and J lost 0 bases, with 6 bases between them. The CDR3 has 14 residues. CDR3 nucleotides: TGTGCCAGCAGCTTAGACCTGGTGAACACTGAAGCTTTCTTT. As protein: CASSLDLVNTEAFF.

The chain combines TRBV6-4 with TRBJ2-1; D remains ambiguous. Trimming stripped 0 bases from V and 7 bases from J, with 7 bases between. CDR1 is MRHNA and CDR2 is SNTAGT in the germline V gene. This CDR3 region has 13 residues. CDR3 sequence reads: CASSDSVENEQFF. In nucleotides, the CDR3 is TGTGCCAGCAGTGACTCGGTAGAAAATGAGCAGTTCTTC.

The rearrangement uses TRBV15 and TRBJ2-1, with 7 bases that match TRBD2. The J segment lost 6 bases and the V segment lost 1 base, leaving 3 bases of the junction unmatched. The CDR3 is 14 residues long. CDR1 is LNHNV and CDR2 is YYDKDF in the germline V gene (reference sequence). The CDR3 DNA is TGTGCCACCAGCAGAGTGGGGACTATCAATGAGCAGTTCTTC. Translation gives CATSRVGTINEQFF.

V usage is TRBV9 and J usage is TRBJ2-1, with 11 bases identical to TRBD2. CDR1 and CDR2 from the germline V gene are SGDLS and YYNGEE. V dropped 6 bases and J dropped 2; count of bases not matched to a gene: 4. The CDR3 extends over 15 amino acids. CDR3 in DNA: TGTGCCAGCACCCCTAGCGGGGGGCCCTACAATGAGCAGTTCTTC. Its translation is CASTPSGGPYNEQFF. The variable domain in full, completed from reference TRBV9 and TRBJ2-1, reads DSGVTQTPKHLITATGQRVTLRCSPRSGDLSVYWYQQSLDQGLQFLIQYYNGEERAKGNILERFSAQQFPDLHSELNLSSLELGDSALYFCASTPSGGPYNEQFFGPGTRLTVL.

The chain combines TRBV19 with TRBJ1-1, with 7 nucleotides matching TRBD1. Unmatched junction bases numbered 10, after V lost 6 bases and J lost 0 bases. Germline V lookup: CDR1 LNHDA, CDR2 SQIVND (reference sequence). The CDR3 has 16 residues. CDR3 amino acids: CASSPGTVPMNTEAFF. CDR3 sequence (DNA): TGTGCCAGTAGCCCAGGGACAGTCCCTATGAACACTGAAGCTTTCTTT.

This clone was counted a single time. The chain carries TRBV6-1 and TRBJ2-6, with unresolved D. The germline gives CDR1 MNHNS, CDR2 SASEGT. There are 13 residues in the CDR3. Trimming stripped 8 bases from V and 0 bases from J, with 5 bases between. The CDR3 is CASSYSGANVLTF. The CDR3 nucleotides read TGTGCCAGCTCATACTCTGGGGCCAACGTCCTGACTTTC.

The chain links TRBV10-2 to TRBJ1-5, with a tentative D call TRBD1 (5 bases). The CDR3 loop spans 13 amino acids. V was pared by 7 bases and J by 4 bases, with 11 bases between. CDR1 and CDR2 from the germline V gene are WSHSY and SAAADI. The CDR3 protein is CASTTQENQPQHF. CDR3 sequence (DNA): TGCGCCAGCACTACACAGGAAAATCAGCCCCAGCATTTT.

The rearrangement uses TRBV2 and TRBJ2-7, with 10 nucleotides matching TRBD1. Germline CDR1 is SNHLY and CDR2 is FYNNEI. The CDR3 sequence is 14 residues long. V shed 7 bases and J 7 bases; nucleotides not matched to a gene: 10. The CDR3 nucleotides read TGTGCCAGCATTCGGGACAGGGGCCTGGGGGAGCAGTACTTC. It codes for CASIRDRGLGEQYF.

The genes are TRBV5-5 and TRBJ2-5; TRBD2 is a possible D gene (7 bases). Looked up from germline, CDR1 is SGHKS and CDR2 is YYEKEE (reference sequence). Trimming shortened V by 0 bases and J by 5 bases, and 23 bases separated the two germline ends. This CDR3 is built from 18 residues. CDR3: CASSLDWWGGPPRETQYF. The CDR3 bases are TGTGCCAGCAGCTTGGACTGGTGGGGGGGCCCGCCTAGGGAGACCCAGTACTTC.